This T cell receptor beta chain was documented in a study of blood T cells in healthy people across ages. The V and J ends lost 2 bases and 4 bases, in that order; junction bases with no gene match: 4. Looked up from germline, CDR1 is SGHVS and CDR2 is FQNEAQ. The CDR3 consists of 15 residues. The authors ran a second PCR of roughly 6 to 12 cycles using a sample-barcoded 5' primer and a J-beta primer mix. MiXCR was run by TCRdb on the 5' RACE reads, yielding one entry per CDR3 protein. The data contain 1.5 million to 2 million distinct CDR3 sequences, approximately 39% of them singletons. The sequence was collected from a human donor in good health. Sequenced: blood. The chain recombines TRBV7-8 with TRBJ2-3; 9 nucleotides align to TRBD1. The chain's CDR3 is CASSLQGQGSDTQYF. The CDR3 DNA reads TGTGCCAGCAGCTTACAGGGACAGGGATCAGATACGCAGTATTTT.